The 21 T cell receptor beta chains listed next were all sequenced from one sample in a study of T cell changes during pregnancy in multiple sclerosis. Some clones are missing from TCRdb's copy, which holds only in-frame ones; the method was immunoSEQ multiplex PCR. Of 100,000 or so clones detected, around 94% appear once; the ten largest clones hold around 1.7%. Sequencing was performed on peripheral blood, taken after pregnancy. The receptor set was obtained from a female donor in good health, enrolled as a control in a pregnancy study.

V is TRBV19 and J is TRBJ1-5; D call uncertain. Trimming shortened V by 7 bases and J by 4 bases, and 17 bases separated the two germline ends. The CDR3 sequence is 15 residues long. Germline values: CDR1 LNHDA, CDR2 SQIVND (reference sequence). DNA for the CDR3: TGTGCCAGTACCCCAGGTGGGAGAGGAAATCAGCCCCAGCATTTT. It specifies CASTPGGRGNQPQHF.

The chain has TRBV6-6 and TRBJ2-7, with 13 bases matching TRBD2. CDR1 and CDR2 (germline): MNHNY, SVGAGI (reference sequence). This CDR3 has 15 residues. V was pared by 6 bases and J by 5 bases, with 7 bases of the junction left unmatched. The CDR3 nucleotides are TGTGCCAGCAGCCGCGACGGGACTAGCGGGAACGAGCAGTACTTC. Amino acids: CASSRDGTSGNEQYF.

The chain links TRBV7-8 to TRBJ2-5; TRBD2 is a possible D gene (6 bases). This CDR3 comprises 13 residues. Trimming stripped 5 bases from V and 5 bases from J, with 12 bases between. Germline assignment: CDR1 SGHVS and CDR2 FQNEAQ. CDR3 DNA: TGTGCCAGCAGCCCTGGGGGGAGGGAGACCCAGTACTTC. It specifies CASSPGGRETQYF.

V usage is TRBV5-1 and J usage is TRBJ2-1; 13 nucleotides line up with TRBD2. This CDR3 has 15 residues. Germline V gives CDR1 SGHRS, CDR2 YFSETQ. With 0 bases clipped from V and 8 bases from J, the junction kept 2 bases outside the gene matches. CDR3 sequence reads: CASSLALAGGYEQFF. The CDR3 DNA is TGCGCCAGCAGCTTGGCACTAGCGGGAGGGTATGAGCAGTTCTTC.

The V gene is TRBV29-1, the J gene TRBJ1-2, with 9 bases lining up with TRBD1. Unmatched junction bases numbered 18, after V lost 5 bases and J lost 5 bases. This CDR3 is 17 amino acids long. The germline V gene has CDR1 SQVTM and CDR2 ANQGSEA. The CDR3 DNA follows: TGCAGCGTTCTTTACCGGGACAGGGATTTTTTTGGGTATGGCTACACCTTC. Translated: CSVLYRDRDFFGYGYTF. Together with reference TRBV29-1 and TRBJ1-2, the CDR3 gives the full variable domain: SAVISQKPSRDICQRGTSLTIQCQVDSQVTMMFWYRQQPGQSLTLIATANQGSEATYESGFVIDKFPISRPNLTFSTLTVSNMSPEDSSIYLCSVLYRDRDFFGYGYTFGSGTRLTVV.

Notes on this clone: At the DNA level, this CDR3 is encoded by other sequences in the same sample as well. This sequence joins TRBV5-1 and TRBJ2-5, with D tentatively TRBD1 (7 bases). Germline V gene data show CDR1 as SGHRS and CDR2 as YFSETQ. The CDR3 is 14 amino acids. The V gene lost 4 bases and the J gene lost 2 bases, with 12 bases spanning the gap. The DNA for the CDR3 is TGCGCCAGCAGCGCGGGGACAGATCAAGAGACCCAGTACTTC. Translation gives CASSAGTDQETQYF. Variable domain in full (rest from reference TRBV5-1 and TRBJ2-5): KAGVTQTPRYLIKTRGQQVTLSCSPISGHRSVSWYQQTPGQGLQFLFEYFSETQRNKGNFPGRFSGRQFSNSRSEMNVSTLELGDSALYLCASSAGTDQETQYFGPGTRLLVL.

This chain uses TRBV2 with TRBJ1-4, with D unclear. This CDR3 has 13 amino acids. Germline V lookup: CDR1 SNHLY, CDR2 FYNNEI. V was pared by 8 bases and J by 5 bases, with 12 bases between. DNA of the CDR3: TGTGCCAGCGCCCGGGTCTACAATGAAAAACTGTTTTTT. It specifies CASARVYNEKLFF.

V gene TRBV2 combines with J gene TRBJ1-2; D call uncertain. Trimming stripped 2 bases from V and 5 bases from J, with 6 bases between. The CDR3 sequence is 12 residues long. CDR1 is SNHLY and CDR2 is FYNNEI in the germline V gene. Here the CDR3 reads CASSESGYGYTF. CDR3 nucleotide sequence: TGTGCCAGCAGTGAATCCGGGTATGGCTACACCTTC.

J is TRBJ1-2 and V is TRBV18; the match to TRBD1 covers 7 bases. This CDR3 has 15 residues. Germline-derived CDR1 and CDR2 are KGHSH and LQKENI. J lost 0 bases, V lost 1 base, and 2 bases had no gene match. The CDR3, as DNA: TGTGCCAGCTCACCACGGGACAGCGCTAACTATGGCTACACCTTC. This encodes CASSPRDSANYGYTF.

The rearrangement joins TRBV7-8 to TRBJ1-2; 8 bases align to TRBD1. This CDR3 has 15 amino acids. The germline CDR1 and CDR2 sequences are SGHVS and FQNEAQ. The V segment lost 3 bases and the J segment 4 bases; nucleotides outside the gene matches: 7. CDR3 region: CASSLRDRITYGYTF. DNA of the CDR3: TGTGCCAGCAGCTTGCGGGACAGGATTACCTATGGCTACACCTTC.

The gene calls are TRBV5-1 and TRBJ2-3; D gene uncertain. The CDR3 loop spans 14 amino acids. CDR1 and CDR2 (germline): SGHRS, YFSETQ. V gave up 4 bases and J gave up 6 bases, with 15 bases separating them. The CDR3 reads CASSLSSPLDTQYF. In DNA, the CDR3 is TGCGCCAGCAGCCTTAGCTCCCCCCTGGATACGCAGTATTTT. Drawing the rest from reference TRBV5-1 and TRBJ2-3, the complete variable domain is KAGVTQTPRYLIKTRGQQVTLSCSPISGHRSVSWYQQTPGQGLQFLFEYFSETQRNKGNFPGRFSGRQFSNSRSEMNVSTLELGDSALYLCASSLSSPLDTQYFGPGTRLTVL.

In the case of this clone: Germline is not matched at one junction end, which may reflect a read error. V and J are TRBV29-1 and TRBJ2-1; TRBD2 matches 11 bases. This CDR3 spans 16 amino acids. Per the germline V gene, CDR1 is SQVTM and CDR2 is ANQGSEA. The CDR3 loop is CSVEGVAGGADNEQFF. Written as DNA, the CDR3 is TGCAGCGTCGAAGGGGTAGCGGGAGGGGCAGACAATGAGCAGTTCTTC.

This clone was found a few times. The chain uses TRBV5-4 and TRBJ2-1; 10 bases map to TRBD2. CDR3 length: 15 residues. The germline V gene has CDR1 SGHNT and CDR2 YYREEE (reference sequence). Trimming at V came to 4 bases and at J to 6 bases, leaving 7 bases not matched to a gene. The DNA for the CDR3 is TGTGCCAGCAGCCAAGGACTAGCGGAGTTCAATGAGCAGTTCTTC. Translated: CASSQGLAEFNEQFF.

The chain combines TRBV7-9 with TRBJ2-5; a possible D gene is TRBD1 (6 bases). The CDR3 is made up of 15 amino acids. Germline V lookup: CDR1 SEHNR, CDR2 FQNEAQ (reference sequence). V was clipped by 4 bases and J by 4 bases, with 16 bases between them. The DNA for the CDR3 is TGTGCCAGCAGCTCTACCCCACAGGGAAGAGAGACCCAGTACTTC. It encodes CASSSTPQGRETQYF.

The table lists this clone with a count of one. V usage is TRBV2 and J usage is TRBJ2-3; tentative D call: TRBD2 (6 bases). The germline CDR1 and CDR2 sequences are SNHLY and FYNNEI. The CDR3 runs 15 residues. The V end was cut by 7 bases, the J end by 0 bases, with 14 bases between. The CDR3 is CASTRLVTSTDTQYF. The CDR3 DNA reads as TGTGCCAGCACCAGACTAGTCACCAGCACAGATACGCAGTATTTT.

V gene TRBV29-1 combines with J gene TRBJ2-1, with 9 bases aligning to TRBD1. With V trimmed by 2 bases and J by 6 bases, 11 bases remained unmatched. Per the germline V gene, CDR1 is SQVTM and CDR2 is ANQGSEA. The CDR3 has 16 residues. CDR3 sequence: CSVEFAGQGGGNEQFF. The CDR3 nucleotides are TGCAGCGTTGAATTTGCGGGACAGGGAGGGGGCAATGAGCAGTTCTTC.

This sequence joins TRBV28 and TRBJ1-4, with a tentative D call TRBD1 (5 bases). This CDR3 is 14 amino acids long. V was trimmed by 6 bases and J by 4 bases, leaving 12 bases between them. CDR1 and CDR2 (germline): MDHEN, SYDVKM. In DNA, the CDR3 is TGTGCCAGCAGCCATGGAGGGGATAATGAAAAACTGTTTTTT. Protein product: CASSHGGDNEKLFF.

The chain recombines TRBV2 with TRBJ2-1; possible D gene TRBD1, 6 bases. The germline V and J ends were trimmed by 4 bases and 7 bases, with 20 bases remaining between them. This CDR3 has 16 residues. The germline V gene has CDR1 SNHLY and CDR2 FYNNEI. This chain's CDR3 is CASSGPTGRGQNEQFF. The CDR3 DNA reads TGTGCCAGCAGTGGACCTACGGGCAGGGGTCAGAATGAGCAGTTCTTC.

This clone occurred once. The V and J genes are TRBV27 and TRBJ2-1; possible D gene TRBD1, 5 bases. The ends were cut back, 3 bases at V and 7 bases at J, with 16 bases in the middle. Germline-derived CDR1 and CDR2 are MNHEY and SMNVEV (reference sequence). The CDR3 totals 15 residues. As DNA, the CDR3 is TGTGCCAGCAGTTTGGGATTACAGGTGGAGAATGAGCAGTTCTTC. It is translated as CASSLGLQVENEQFF.

V is TRBV7-6 and J is TRBJ2-1, with D possibly matching TRBD2 (5 bases). From germline, CDR1 is SGHVS and CDR2 FNYEAQ. Trimming took off 1 base at V and 9 bases at J, with 7 bases between the two ends. CDR3 size: 12 residues. As DNA, the CDR3 is TGTGCCAGCAGCTTAGGGACTGGTGAGCAGTTCTTC. Residues: CASSLGTGEQFF.

This chain links TRBV10-3 with TRBJ1-1, with a tentative D call TRBD1 (5 bases). In germline, CDR1 is ENHRY, CDR2 SYGVKD. Trimming took off 6 bases at V and 1 base at J, with 9 bases between the two ends. This CDR3 is built from 13 residues. The CDR3 nucleotides are TGTGCCATCAGGGGACTGAAGAACACTGAAGCTTTCTTT. Translation: CAIRGLKNTEAFF.